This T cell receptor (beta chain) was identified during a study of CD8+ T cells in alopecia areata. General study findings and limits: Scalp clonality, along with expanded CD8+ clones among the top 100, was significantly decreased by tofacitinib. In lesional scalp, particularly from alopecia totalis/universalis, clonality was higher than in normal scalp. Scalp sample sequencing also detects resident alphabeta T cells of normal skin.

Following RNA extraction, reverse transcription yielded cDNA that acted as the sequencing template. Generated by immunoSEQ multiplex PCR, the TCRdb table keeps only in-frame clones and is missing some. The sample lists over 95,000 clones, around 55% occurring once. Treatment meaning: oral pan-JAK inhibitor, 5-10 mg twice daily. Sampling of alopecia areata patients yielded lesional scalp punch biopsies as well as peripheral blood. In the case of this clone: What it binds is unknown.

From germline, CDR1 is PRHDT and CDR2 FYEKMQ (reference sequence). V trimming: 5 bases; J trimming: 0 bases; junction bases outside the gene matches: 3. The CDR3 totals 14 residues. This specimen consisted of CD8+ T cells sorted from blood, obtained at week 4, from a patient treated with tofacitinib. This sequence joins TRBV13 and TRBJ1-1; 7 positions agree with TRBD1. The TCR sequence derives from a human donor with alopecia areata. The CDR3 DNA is TGTGCCAGCAGCGATGGGACAGTGAACACTGAAGCTTTCTTT. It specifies CASSDGTVNTEAFF.